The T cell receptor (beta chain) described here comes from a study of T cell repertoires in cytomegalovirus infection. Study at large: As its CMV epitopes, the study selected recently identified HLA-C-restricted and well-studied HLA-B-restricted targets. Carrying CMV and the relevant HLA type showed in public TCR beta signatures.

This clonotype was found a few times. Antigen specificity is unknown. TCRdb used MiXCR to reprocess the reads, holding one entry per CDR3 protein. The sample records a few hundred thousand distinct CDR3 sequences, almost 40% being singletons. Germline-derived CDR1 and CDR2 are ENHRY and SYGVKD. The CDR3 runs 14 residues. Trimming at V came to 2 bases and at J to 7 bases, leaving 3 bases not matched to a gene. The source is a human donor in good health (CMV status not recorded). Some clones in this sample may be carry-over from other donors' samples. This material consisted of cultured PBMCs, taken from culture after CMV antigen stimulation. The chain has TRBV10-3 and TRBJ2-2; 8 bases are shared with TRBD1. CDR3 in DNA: TGTGCCATCAGTGAGGACAGGGGTGTCGGGGAGCTGTTTTTT. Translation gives CAISEDRGVGELFF.